The clone carrying this T cell receptor beta chain was seen more than once but under ten times. The antigen is unknown. Germline lookup yields CDR1 LGHNA and CDR2 YNFKEQ. V was clipped by 0 bases and J by 0 bases, with 12 bases between them. This CDR3 comprises 17 residues. RNA transcripts provided the source from which TCR beta CDR3 regions were amplified. During a first-round RT-PCR of the TCR CDR3, the HTBI primer set was used. One entry per CDR3 protein results from TCRdb running MiXCR on the multiplex PCR reads. The sample gives a few hundred thousand distinct CDR3 sequences, roughly 12% of which show up once; 20% is in the top ten. Progressors' blood was drawn at hyperthyroidism diagnosis, before ophthalmopathy symptoms. This record belongs to a study of T cells in Graves' hyperthyroidism and ophthalmopathy. Notes on the study in general: Blood samples included most of the expanded thyroid clonotypes exceeding 0.001.

Sequencing was done on a sample of blood. The receptor comes from a man younger than 40 with Graves' hyperthyroidism that later progressed to Graves' ophthalmopathy. The chain couples TRBV4-2 to TRBJ1-3; possible D gene TRBD1, 5 bases. The CDR3 DNA sequence: TGTGCCAGCAGCCAAGATCAGGGCGTCAACTCTGGAAACACCATATATTTT. It codes for CASSQDQGVNSGNTIYF.